The 24 T cell receptor beta chains below were found in one sample sequenced in a study of CD8+ T cells in alopecia areata. Treatment given: oral pan-JAK inhibitor, 5-10 mg twice daily. Once RNA had been extracted, it was reverse transcribed into cDNA to act as the sequencing template. Only in-frame clones appear in the TCRdb table, and some are missing; sequencing was by immunoSEQ multiplex PCR. The table shows roughly 100,000 clones, with about nine tenths occurring only once. This specimen consisted of CD8+ T cells sorted from blood, obtained at approximately week 30, from a patient treated with tofacitinib. The receptors originated from a human donor with alopecia areata.

In this sample, this clone turned up a few times. The chain recombines TRBV29-1 with TRBJ1-1; no clear D. CDR3 length: 10 amino acids. CDR1 and CDR2 from the germline V gene are SQVTM and ANQGSEA. The V and J ends lost 7 bases and 3 bases respectively, with 6 bases between them. DNA of the CDR3: TGCAGCGAACCAGACACTGAAGCTTTCTTT. As protein: CSEPDTEAFF. The variable domain in full, completed from reference TRBV29-1 and TRBJ1-1, reads SAVISQKPSRDICQRGTSLTIQCQVDSQVTMMFWYRQQPGQSLTLIATANQGSEATYESGFVIDKFPISRPNLTFSTLTVSNMSPEDSSIYLCSEPDTEAFFGQGTRLTVV.

This chain links TRBV4-1 with TRBJ2-3; 11 nucleotides match TRBD1. Germline V CDR1 and CDR2: MGHRA, YSYEKL. V was pared by 1 base and J by 4 bases, with 4 bases of the junction left unmatched. The CDR3 contains 16 residues. CDR3 loop: CASSQGDRGSADTQYF. The DNA of the CDR3 is TGCGCCAGCAGCCAAGGGGACAGGGGGTCAGCAGATACGCAGTATTTT.

This rearrangement joins TRBV5-1 to TRBJ2-7; 7 bases line up with TRBD1. This CDR3 has 13 amino acids. The germline gives CDR1 SGHRS, CDR2 YFSETQ. The J segment lost 2 bases and the V segment lost 7 bases, leaving 6 bases of the junction unmatched. The CDR3 coding sequence is TGCGCCAGCCATACAGGGGACACCTACGAGCAGTACTTC. It is translated as CASHTGDTYEQYF.

The chain combines TRBV9 with TRBJ1-3; TRBD1 agrees at 7 bases. This CDR3 is built from 15 residues. V gave up 3 bases and J gave up 0 bases; unmatched junction bases: 3. Germline V gene data show CDR1 as SGDLS and CDR2 as YYNGEE. CDR3 in DNA: TGTGCCAGCAGCGAGGGGACAGCCTCTGGAAACACCATATATTTT. It encodes CASSEGTASGNTIYF.

This rearrangement joins TRBV10-2 to TRBJ2-1; 10 nucleotides align to TRBD1. This CDR3 has 15 amino acids. V was clipped by 1 base and J by 4 bases; unmatched bases: 1. In germline, CDR1 is WSHSY, CDR2 SAAADI. CDR3 in DNA: TGCGCCAGCAGTGAGTTGGGACAGGGGTACAATGAGCAGTTCTTC. Translation: CASSELGQGYNEQFF.

The chain employs TRBV4-1 and TRBJ1-1; 7 positions match TRBD1. This CDR3 contains 14 residues. CDR1 is MGHRA and CDR2 is YSYEKL in the germline V gene. The trim removed 0 bases at V and 7 bases at J, leaving 5 bases unmatched. CDR3: CASSQETPGGEAFF. The CDR3 coding sequence is TGCGCCAGCAGCCAAGAAACCCCAGGGGGTGAAGCTTTCTTT.

V gene TRBV27 combines with J gene TRBJ2-1; D is ambiguous. The germline V gene has CDR1 MNHEY and CDR2 SMNVEV (reference sequence). Trimming shortened V by 2 bases and J by 5 bases, and 13 bases separated the two germline ends. This CDR3 region has 15 residues. The CDR3 here is CASSLVQQVHNEQFF. In DNA form, the CDR3 reads TGTGCCAGCAGTTTAGTTCAACAAGTCCACAATGAGCAGTTCTTC.

V is TRBV29-1 and J is TRBJ2-7; D may match TRBD1 or TRBD2 (5 bases each). With 6 bases removed from V and 3 bases from J, the gap between germline ends came to 9 bases. CDR1 and CDR2 from the germline V gene are SQVTM and ANQGSEA. CDR3 length: 11 residues. CDR3 nucleotides: TGCAGCGTGGGGGTCCACTACGAGCAGTACTTC. Its translation is CSVGVHYEQYF.

The chain uses TRBV2 and TRBJ1-2; D is ambiguous. The germline V gene has CDR1 SNHLY and CDR2 FYNNEI. Between the trimmed V and J ends, which lost 4 bases and 2 bases, there was a span of 8 bases. The CDR3 length is 13 residues. The CDR3 loop reads CASSASENYGYTF. The CDR3 DNA reads as TGTGCCAGCAGTGCATCCGAGAACTATGGCTACACCTTC. The whole variable domain, filled in from reference TRBV2 and TRBJ1-2, reads EPEVTQTPSHQVTQMGQEVILRCVPISNHLYFYWYRQILGQKVEFLVSFYNNEISEKSEIFDDQFSVERPDGSNFTLKIRSTKLEDSAMYFCASSASENYGYTFGSGTRLTVV.

J is TRBJ2-7 and V is TRBV7-3; 7 bases match TRBD2. Per germline, CDR1 SGHTA and CDR2 FQGTGA. The CDR3 is made up of 14 amino acids. Trimming removed 0 bases from V and 5 bases from J; junction bases left unmatched: 4. CDR3 DNA sequence: TGTGCCAGCAGCTTAACGGCAGGGAGGGACGAGCAGTACTTC. Translated: CASSLTAGRDEQYF.

The rearrangement joins TRBV29-1 to TRBJ2-4; TRBD1 aligns across 7 bases. CDR3 length: 12 amino acids. V lost 6 bases and J lost 5; bases outside the gene matches: 4. Germline-derived CDR1 and CDR2 are SQVTM and ANQGSEA. The CDR3 DNA reads as TGCAGCGTACCCGGGACAGAAAACATTCAGTACTTC. Protein product: CSVPGTENIQYF.

The J gene is TRBJ2-1, the V gene TRBV11-2; D is undetermined. There are 13 residues in the CDR3. Trimming pared 7 bases from V and 7 bases from J, leaving 14 bases between. Germline lookup yields CDR1 SGHAT and CDR2 FQNNGV. Here the CDR3 reads CASNLEVPNEQFF. In nucleotides, the CDR3 is TGTGCCAGCAACCTAGAGGTCCCGAATGAGCAGTTCTTC.

The rearrangement links TRBV30 to TRBJ2-2; perhaps TRBD1 as D (5 bases). V was trimmed by 5 bases and J by 3 bases, leaving 7 bases between them. Looked up from germline, CDR1 is GTSNPN and CDR2 is SVGIG (reference sequence). The CDR3 length is 12 residues. In DNA, the CDR3 is TGTGCCTGGGACAGAGACACCGGGGAGCTGTTTTTT. Translation gives CAWDRDTGELFF.

The chain carries TRBV6-4 and TRBJ2-1; 11 bases are shared with TRBD2. Germline V lookup: CDR1 MRHNA, CDR2 SNTAGT. The CDR3 extends over 15 amino acids. The ends lost 3 bases at V and 4 bases at J; junction bases unmatched: 2. CDR3 amino acids: CASSDPSGGYNEQFF. The CDR3 DNA reads TGTGCCAGCAGTGATCCTAGCGGGGGGTACAATGAGCAGTTCTTC.

The rearrangement uses TRBV13 and TRBJ1-3; D gene ambiguous. V dropped 8 bases and J dropped 2 bases, with 13 bases sitting between them. The germline CDR1 and CDR2 sequences are PRHDT and FYEKMQ (reference sequence). The CDR3 loop spans 14 amino acids. CDR3 amino acids: CASGSRTAGNTIYF. CDR3 sequence (DNA): TGTGCCAGCGGCTCCAGGACGGCTGGAAACACCATATATTTT.

The V gene is TRBV29-1, the J gene TRBJ1-2; D uncertain. CDR3 length: 13 residues. CDR1 and CDR2 from the germline V gene are SQVTM and ANQGSEA. V dropped 6 bases and J dropped 4 bases, with 15 bases sitting between them. CDR3 loop: CSVQPSESYGYTF. In nucleotides, the CDR3 is TGCAGCGTCCAACCTTCCGAGTCCTATGGCTACACCTTC.

This clone was picked up one time. The chain has TRBV4-1 and TRBJ2-5; D is unclear. The assigned J gene may be wrong: the sequence end matches TRBJ2-7 better. The CDR3 runs 12 residues. Germline loops: CDR1 MGHRA, CDR2 YSYEKL. The CDR3 here is CASSQGGYEQYF. CDR3 DNA: TGCGCCAGCAGCCAAGGCGGATACGAGCAGTACTTC.

The chain links TRBV9 to TRBJ1-1; the D is unclear. The CDR3 covers 13 residues. V shed 3 bases and J shed 2 bases, with 8 bases lying between them. Germline lookup yields CDR1 SGDLS and CDR2 YYNGEE. The CDR3 region is CASSEQLNTEAFF. The CDR3 nucleotides read TGTGCCAGCAGCGAACAGCTTAACACTGAAGCTTTCTTT.

This chain joins TRBV4-1 and TRBJ1-5, with 10 bases lining up with TRBD1. CDR3 length equals 15 residues. With V trimmed by 1 base and J by 6 bases, 3 bases remained unmatched. The germline CDR1 and CDR2 sequences are MGHRA and YSYEKL. CDR3 region: CASSQGQGAGQPQHF. CDR3 DNA sequence: TGCGCCAGCAGCCAAGGACAGGGGGCAGGTCAGCCCCAGCATTTT.

This clone was seen more than once but under ten times. V and J are TRBV23-1 and TRBJ2-2; D is undetermined. TRBV23-1 is labeled an ORF, and its function is uncertain. V gave up 2 bases and J gave up 5 bases, with 9 bases separating them. The CDR3 consists of 14 residues. The CDR3 sequence: CASSQRKPTGELFF. CDR3 nucleotide sequence: TGCGCCAGCAGTCAACGGAAACCGACCGGGGAGCTGTTTTTT.

This clone was picked up one time. This chain joins TRBV12-5 and TRBJ2-3; possibly TRBD2 for D (6 bases). Germline-derived CDR1 and CDR2 are LGHNT and FRNRAP. The V and J ends lost 3 bases and 0 bases respectively, with 13 bases between them. There are 16 residues in the CDR3. CDR3 in DNA: TGTGCTAGTGGTTTCTGGCCCGGGGGTAGCACAGATACGCAGTATTTT. Its translation: CASGFWPGGSTDTQYF.

In this sample, this clone turned up once. The chain carries TRBV29-1 and TRBJ1-4, with a possible D match to TRBD1 (5 bases). Trimming stripped 5 bases from V and 2 bases from J, with 12 bases between. Germline values: CDR1 SQVTM, CDR2 ANQGSEA. The CDR3 sequence is 14 residues long. The CDR3 loop reads CSVWGAGTNEKLFF. CDR3 DNA sequence: TGCAGCGTTTGGGGAGCAGGGACTAATGAAAAACTGTTTTTT.

This chain joins TRBV12-5 and TRBJ2-7; weak D call: TRBD2 (6 bases). There are 14 residues in the CDR3. The germline gives CDR1 LGHNT, CDR2 FRNRAP. V lost 5 bases, J lost 3 bases, and 14 bases lay in between. This chain's CDR3 is CASGPLGAGYEQYF. The CDR3 region has the DNA TGTGCTAGTGGTCCGCTGGGAGCGGGCTACGAGCAGTACTTC.

V and J are TRBV30 and TRBJ1-5; D remains unclear. Trimming shortened V by 0 bases and J by 4 bases, and 4 bases separated the two germline ends. CDR1 and CDR2 from the germline V gene are GTSNPN and SVGIG (reference sequence). The CDR3 has 12 residues. CDR3 sequence reads: CAWSVGNQPQHF. CDR3 sequence (DNA): TGTGCCTGGAGTGTCGGGAATCAGCCCCAGCATTTT.